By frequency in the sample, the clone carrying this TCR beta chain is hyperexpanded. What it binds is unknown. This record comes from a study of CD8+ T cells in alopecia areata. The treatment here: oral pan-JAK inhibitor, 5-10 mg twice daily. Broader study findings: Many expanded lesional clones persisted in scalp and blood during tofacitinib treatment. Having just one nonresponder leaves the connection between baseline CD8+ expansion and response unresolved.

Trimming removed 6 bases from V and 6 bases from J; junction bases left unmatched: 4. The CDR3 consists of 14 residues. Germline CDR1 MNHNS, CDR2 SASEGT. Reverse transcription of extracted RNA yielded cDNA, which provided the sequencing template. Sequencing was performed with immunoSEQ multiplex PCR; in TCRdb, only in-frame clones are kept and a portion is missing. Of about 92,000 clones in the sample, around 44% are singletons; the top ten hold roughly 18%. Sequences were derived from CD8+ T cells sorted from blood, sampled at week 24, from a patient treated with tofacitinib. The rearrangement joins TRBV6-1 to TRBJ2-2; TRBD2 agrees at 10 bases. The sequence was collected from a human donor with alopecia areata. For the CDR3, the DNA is TGTGCCAGCAGAGCGGGAGGGGACGCCGGGGAGCTGTTTTTT. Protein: CASRAGGDAGELFF.